Described below is a single TCR beta chain sequence and its context. The sample belongs to a study of shared clonotypes between healthy human individuals. Assay: immunoSEQ multiplex PCR; the TCRdb copy retains only in-frame clones and omits some. The sample shows 2 million to 2.5 million clones, 90% to 95% of them seen only once. Germline CDR1 and CDR2: LGHNA and YSLEER. This CDR3 has 13 amino acids. Trimming cost V 0 bases and J 12 bases, with 11 bases left between them. The source material was naive CD4+ T cells from PBMCs. This sample's subset: CD45RA+ positively selected. The V call is TRBV4-3, the J call TRBJ1-4; D ambiguous. The sequence derives from a man younger than 35 in good health. Some clones in this sample may be carry-over from other donors' samples. The CDR3 sequence: CASSQDVERQLFF. The CDR3 DNA sequence: TGCGCCAGCAGCCAAGATGTTGAACGACAACTGTTTTTT.